The T cell receptor beta chain described here comes from a study of identical twins. The germline V and J ends were trimmed by 4 bases and 0 bases, with 13 bases remaining between them. The CDR3 is 16 amino acids. CDR1 SEHNR and CDR2 FQNEAQ come from the germline V gene (reference sequence). MiXCR was run by TCRdb on the 5' RACE reads, yielding one entry per CDR3 protein. Altogether approximately 1.8 million distinct CDR3 sequences are present, less than 35% being singletons, with the ten largest covering approximately 0.29%. This receptor was taken from a newborn girl in good health. The chain combines TRBV7-9 with TRBJ2-1; either TRBD1 or TRBD2 may fit D (5 bases each). Sequencing was performed on cord blood. The CDR3 region has the DNA TGTGCCAGCAGCTCAGGGACCTCCCTCTCCTACAATGAGCAGTTCTTC. Its protein is CASSSGTSLSYNEQFF.